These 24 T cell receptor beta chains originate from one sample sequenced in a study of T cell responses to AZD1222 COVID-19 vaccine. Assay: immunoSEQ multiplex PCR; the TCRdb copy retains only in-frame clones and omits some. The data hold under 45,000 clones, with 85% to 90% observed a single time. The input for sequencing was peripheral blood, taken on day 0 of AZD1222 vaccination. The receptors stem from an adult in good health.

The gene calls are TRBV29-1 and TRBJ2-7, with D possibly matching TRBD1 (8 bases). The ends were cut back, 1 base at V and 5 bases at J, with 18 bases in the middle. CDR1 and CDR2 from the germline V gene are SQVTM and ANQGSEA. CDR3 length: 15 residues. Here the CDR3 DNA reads TGCAGCGTTGAAGGTGTAGGACAGGGAGGGCACGAGCAGTACTTC. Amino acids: CSVEGVGQGGHEQYF.

CDR3 residues: CASSPRALSGYEQYF. CDR3 sequence (DNA): TGTGCCAGCAGTCCGCGGGCGCTCTCGGGCTACGAGCAGTACTTC. The chain links TRBV27 to TRBJ2-7, with a possible D match to TRBD2 (5 bases). This CDR3 is 15 amino acids long. V lost 5 bases to trimming and J lost 3 bases, with 17 bases between them. CDR1 is MNHEY and CDR2 is SMNVEV in the germline V gene (reference sequence).

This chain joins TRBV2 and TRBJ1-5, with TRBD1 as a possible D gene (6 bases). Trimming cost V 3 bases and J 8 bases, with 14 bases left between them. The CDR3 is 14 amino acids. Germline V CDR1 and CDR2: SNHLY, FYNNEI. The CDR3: CASSDGTPYEPQHF. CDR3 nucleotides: TGTGCCAGCAGTGACGGGACACCTTATGAGCCCCAGCATTTT. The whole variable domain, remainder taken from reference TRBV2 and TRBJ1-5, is EPEVTQTPSHQVTQMGQEVILRCVPISNHLYFYWYRQILGQKVEFLVSFYNNEISEKSEIFDDQFSVERPDGSNFTLKIRSTKLEDSAMYFCASSDGTPYEPQHFGDGTRLSIL.

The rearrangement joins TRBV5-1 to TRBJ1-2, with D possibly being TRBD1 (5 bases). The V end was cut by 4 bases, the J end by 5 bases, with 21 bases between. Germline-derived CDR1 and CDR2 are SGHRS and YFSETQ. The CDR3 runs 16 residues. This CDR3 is CASSPTRGGDAYGYTF. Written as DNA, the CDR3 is TGCGCCAGCAGCCCTACCCGCGGGGGGGACGCTTATGGCTACACCTTC.

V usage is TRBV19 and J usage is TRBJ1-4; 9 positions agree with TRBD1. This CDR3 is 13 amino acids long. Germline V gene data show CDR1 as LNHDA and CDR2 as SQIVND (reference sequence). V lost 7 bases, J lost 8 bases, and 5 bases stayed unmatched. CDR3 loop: CASIDRGEEKLFF. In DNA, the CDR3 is TGTGCCAGTATCGACAGGGGGGAAGAAAAACTGTTTTTT.

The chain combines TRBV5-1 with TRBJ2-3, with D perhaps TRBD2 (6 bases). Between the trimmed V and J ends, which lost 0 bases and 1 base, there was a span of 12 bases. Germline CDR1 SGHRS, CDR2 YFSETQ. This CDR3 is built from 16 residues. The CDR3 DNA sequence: TGCGCCAGCAGCTTGGCGCGGCGGGGTCGCACAGATACGCAGTATTTT. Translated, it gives CASSLARRGRTDTQYF.

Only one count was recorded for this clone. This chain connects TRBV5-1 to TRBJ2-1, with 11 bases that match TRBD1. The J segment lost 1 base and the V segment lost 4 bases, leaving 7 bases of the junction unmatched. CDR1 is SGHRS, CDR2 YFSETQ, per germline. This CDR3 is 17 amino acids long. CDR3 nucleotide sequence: TGCGCCAGCAGCCACGGGACAGGGGGAACTTCCTACAATGAGCAGTTCTTC. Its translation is CASSHGTGGTSYNEQFF.

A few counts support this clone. This chain's CDR3 is CASSLIGGQPQHF. The CDR3 DNA follows: TGCGCCAGCAGCCTTATTGGAGGTCAGCCCCAGCATTTT. The chain uses TRBV5-1 and TRBJ1-5, with no clear D. Germline loops: CDR1 SGHRS, CDR2 YFSETQ. V lost 4 bases, J lost 6 bases, and 11 bases lay in between. CDR3 size: 13 residues.

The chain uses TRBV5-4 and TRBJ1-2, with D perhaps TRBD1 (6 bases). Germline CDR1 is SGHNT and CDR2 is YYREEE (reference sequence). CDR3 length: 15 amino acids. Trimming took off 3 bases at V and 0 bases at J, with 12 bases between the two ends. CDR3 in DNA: TGTGCCAGCAGCTCCAGGACAGACTCTAACTATGGCTACACCTTC. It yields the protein CASSSRTDSNYGYTF.

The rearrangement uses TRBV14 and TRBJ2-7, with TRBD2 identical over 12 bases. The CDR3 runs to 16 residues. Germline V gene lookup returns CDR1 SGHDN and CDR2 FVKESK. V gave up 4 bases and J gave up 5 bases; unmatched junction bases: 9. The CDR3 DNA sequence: TGTGCCAGCAGCCCCGCCTTGCGACTAGCGGGAGACGAGCAGTACTTC. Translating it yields CASSPALRLAGDEQYF.

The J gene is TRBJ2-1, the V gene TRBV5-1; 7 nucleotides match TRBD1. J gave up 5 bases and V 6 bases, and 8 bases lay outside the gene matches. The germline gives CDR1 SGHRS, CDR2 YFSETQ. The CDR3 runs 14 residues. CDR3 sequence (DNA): TGCGCCAGCATGAGGAGACAGGGACACAATGAGCAGTTCTTC. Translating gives CASMRRQGHNEQFF.

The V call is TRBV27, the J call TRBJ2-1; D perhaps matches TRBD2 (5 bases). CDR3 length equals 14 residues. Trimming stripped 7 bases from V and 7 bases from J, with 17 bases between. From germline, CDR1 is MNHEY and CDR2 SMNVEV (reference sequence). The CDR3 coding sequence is TGTGCCAGCATCTCCCCCCGGGGTGGTAATGAGCAGTTCTTC. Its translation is CASISPRGGNEQFF.

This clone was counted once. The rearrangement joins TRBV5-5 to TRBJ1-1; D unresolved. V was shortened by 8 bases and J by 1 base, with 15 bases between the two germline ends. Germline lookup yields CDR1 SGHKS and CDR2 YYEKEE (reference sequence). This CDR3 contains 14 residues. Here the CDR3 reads CASIRGTQNTEAFF. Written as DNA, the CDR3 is TGTGCCAGTATACGAGGCACCCAGAACACTGAAGCTTTCTTT.

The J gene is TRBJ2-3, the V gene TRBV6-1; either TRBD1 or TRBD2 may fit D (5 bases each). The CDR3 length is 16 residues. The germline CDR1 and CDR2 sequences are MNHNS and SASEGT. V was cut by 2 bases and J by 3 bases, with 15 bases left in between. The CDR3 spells CASSESPGRGTDTQYF. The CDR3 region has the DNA TGTGCCAGCAGTGAATCACCGGGACGAGGTACAGATACGCAGTATTTT.

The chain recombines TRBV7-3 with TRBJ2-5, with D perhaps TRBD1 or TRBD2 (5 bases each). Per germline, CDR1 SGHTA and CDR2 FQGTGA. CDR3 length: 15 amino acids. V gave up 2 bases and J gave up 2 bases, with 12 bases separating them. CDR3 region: CASSLWGRLQETQYF. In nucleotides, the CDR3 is TGTGCCAGCAGCTTATGGGGACGGCTTCAAGAGACCCAGTACTTC. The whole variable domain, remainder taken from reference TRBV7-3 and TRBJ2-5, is GAGVSQTPSNKVTEKGKYVELRCDPISGHTALYWYRQSLGQGPEFLIYFQGTGAADDSGLPNDRFFAVRPEGSVSTLKIQRTERGDSAVYLCASSLWGRLQETQYFGPGTRLLVL.

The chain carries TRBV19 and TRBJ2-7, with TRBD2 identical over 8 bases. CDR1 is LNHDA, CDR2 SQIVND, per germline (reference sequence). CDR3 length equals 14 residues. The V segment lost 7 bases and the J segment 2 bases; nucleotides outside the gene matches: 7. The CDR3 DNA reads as TGTGCCAGTACGGGGGGGGACATCGCCTACGAGCAGTACTTC. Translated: CASTGGDIAYEQYF.

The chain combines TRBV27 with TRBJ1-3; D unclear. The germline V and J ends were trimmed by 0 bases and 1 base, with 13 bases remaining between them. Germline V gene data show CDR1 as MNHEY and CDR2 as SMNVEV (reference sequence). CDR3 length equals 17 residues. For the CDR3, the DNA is TGTGCCAGCAGTTTATCGACCAGGCAGGCTTCTGGAAACACCATATATTTT. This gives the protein CASSLSTRQASGNTIYF.

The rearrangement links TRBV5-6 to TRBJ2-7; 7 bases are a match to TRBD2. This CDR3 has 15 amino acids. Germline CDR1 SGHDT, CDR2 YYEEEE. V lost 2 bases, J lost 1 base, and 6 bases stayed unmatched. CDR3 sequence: CASSFRASGSYEQYF. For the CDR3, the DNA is TGTGCCAGCAGCTTTCGGGCTAGCGGATCCTACGAGCAGTACTTC.

The CDR3 nucleotides are TGCGCCAGCAGCCAAGAAGGATTGAGGGTAGGCTACACCTTC. The encoded protein is CASSQEGLRVGYTF. The J gene is TRBJ1-2, the V gene TRBV4-1; D remains ambiguous. Germline loops: CDR1 MGHRA, CDR2 YSYEKL. The CDR3 contains 14 residues. Trimming pared 0 bases from V and 8 bases from J, leaving 13 bases between.

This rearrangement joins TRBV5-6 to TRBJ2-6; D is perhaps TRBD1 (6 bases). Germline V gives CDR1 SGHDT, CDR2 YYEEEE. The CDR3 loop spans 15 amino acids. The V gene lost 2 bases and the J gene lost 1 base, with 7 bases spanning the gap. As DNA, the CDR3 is TGTGCCAGCAGCTTAACAGGGTCTGGGGCCAACGTCCTGACTTTC. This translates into CASSLTGSGANVLTF.

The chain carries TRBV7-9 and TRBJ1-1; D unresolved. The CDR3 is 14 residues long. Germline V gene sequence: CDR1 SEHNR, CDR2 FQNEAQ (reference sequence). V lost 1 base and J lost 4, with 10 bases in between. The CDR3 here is CASSLEVEGTEAFF. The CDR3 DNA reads TGTGCCAGCAGCTTAGAGGTGGAAGGCACTGAAGCTTTCTTT.

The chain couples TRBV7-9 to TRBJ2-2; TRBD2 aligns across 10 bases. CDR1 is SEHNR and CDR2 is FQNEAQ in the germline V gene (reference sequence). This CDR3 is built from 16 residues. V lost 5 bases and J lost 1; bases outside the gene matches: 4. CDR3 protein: CASSPGLARNTGELFF. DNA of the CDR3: TGTGCCAGCAGCCCGGGACTAGCGAGGAACACCGGGGAGCTGTTTTTT. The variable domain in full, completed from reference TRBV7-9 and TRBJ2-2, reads DTGVSQNPRHKITKRGQNVTFRCDPISEHNRLYWYRQTLGQGPEFLTYFQNEAQLEKSRLLSDRFSAERPKGSFSTLEIQRTEQGDSAMYLCASSPGLARNTGELFFGEGSRLTVL.

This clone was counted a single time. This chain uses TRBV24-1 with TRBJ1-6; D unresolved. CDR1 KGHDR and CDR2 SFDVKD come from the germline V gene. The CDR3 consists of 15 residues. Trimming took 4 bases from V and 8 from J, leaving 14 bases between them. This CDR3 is CATSESRTLDSPLHF. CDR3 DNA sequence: TGTGCCACCAGTGAAAGCAGGACCTTGGATTCACCCCTCCACTTT.

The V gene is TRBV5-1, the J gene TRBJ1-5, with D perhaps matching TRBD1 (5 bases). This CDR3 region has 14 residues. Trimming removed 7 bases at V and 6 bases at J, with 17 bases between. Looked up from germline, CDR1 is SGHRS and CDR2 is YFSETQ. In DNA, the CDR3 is TGCGCCAGCGCTCCCGGGGGAGCAAGTCAGCCCCAGCATTTT. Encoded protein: CASAPGGASQPQHF.